This T cell receptor (beta chain) emerged from a study of blood T cell repertoires in COVID-19. Study as a whole: Acute and convalescent COVID-19 specimens originated in the United States, Italy and Spain. The cDNA or gDNA used as material had been derived from T cells, B-cell-depleted T cells, or PBMCs.

As originally analysed: Reference gene primer amplification in the assay estimated nucleated cell counts. Sequencing used immunoSEQ multiplex PCR; TCRdb keeps in-frame clones, though not all of them. From that table come the V and J calls and clone size; the DNA was used to work out D and trimming. This sample yields 90,000 to 100,000 clones, of which 80% to 90% are seen a single time; 25% belongs to the top ten. What was sequenced was peripheral blood. This sequence was found in a man aged 60-69 years with acute or convalescent COVID-19.

CDR3 sequence (DNA): TGTGCCAGCAGTTTAAATCGGGACAGGTTAGGCTATGGCTACACCTTC. Its protein is CASSLNRDRLGYGYTF. The chain combines TRBV27 with TRBJ1-2; 8 nucleotides line up with TRBD1. Per germline, CDR1 MNHEY and CDR2 SMNVEV (reference sequence). V shed 2 bases and J 4 bases; nucleotides not matched to a gene: 9. The CDR3 loop spans 16 amino acids.